This record looks at one T cell receptor beta chain sequence and its context. As yet, its antigen is unknown. With a much larger clone just one base away, this may be a read error. This sample is part of a study of T cells in Graves' hyperthyroidism and ophthalmopathy. General study results and limits: Blood also held most thyroid clonotypes expanded beyond 0.001. Model output signaled ophthalmopathy a median about seven months ahead of onset.

Germline lookup yields CDR1 DFQATT and CDR2 SNEGSKA (reference sequence). The CDR3 runs 15 residues. TCR beta CDR3 regions were amplified from RNA transcripts. A first-round RT-PCR of the TCR CDR3 used the HTBI primer set. TCRdb fed the multiplex PCR reads into MiXCR, producing one record per CDR3 protein. This sample has nearly 600,000 distinct CDR3 sequences; about 14% occur once, and the top ten carry 7% to 9%. The study included ophthalmopathy patients with Clinical Activity Score at least 3, NOSPECS grade at least 4 and duration under 3 months. Clinical symptoms, serum thyroxine and TRAb, thyroid ultrasound and orbital computed tomography together formed the diagnostic basis.

J is TRBJ2-7 and V is TRBV20-1; the match to TRBD1 covers 7 bases. The end of the DNA fits TRBJ2-1 better, so the J call may be wrong. The sequence derives from a woman aged 18-30 years with Graves' ophthalmopathy. The material sequenced was blood. DNA of the CDR3: TGCAGTGCTAGGGTTACAGGGGCCCCACTCTACGAGCAGTTCTTC. It specifies CSARVTGAPLYEQFF.